This entry is about one TCR beta chain. The antigen is not known. Time point noted: blood 4 weeks post-SBRT, at nephrectomy. Treatment meaning: 15 Gy SBRT to primary tumor, nephrectomy 4 weeks later. Generated by immunoSEQ multiplex PCR, the TCRdb table keeps only in-frame clones and is missing some. Among some 81,000 clones listed, nearly 90% were seen once. Trimming removed 4 bases from V and 6 bases from J, with 18 bases in between. Germline V CDR1 and CDR2: SEHNR, FQNEAQ (reference sequence). This CDR3 spans 15 amino acids. The sample comes from a study of radiation and T cells in renal cell carcinoma. General observations from the study: No pretreatment tumor biopsies were available for baseline clonotypes.

The J gene is TRBJ1-2, the V gene TRBV7-9; D call uncertain. The origin of this receptor is a woman between 70 and 85 years old with renal cell carcinoma. This specimen was blood, taken from a patient whose treatment included radiotherapy and nephrectomy. The CDR3 loop is CASSSPLAGLDGYTF. The CDR3, as DNA: TGTGCCAGCAGCTCCCCACTAGCGGGCCTAGATGGCTACACCTTC.